The 21 T cell receptor beta chains listed next were all sequenced from one sample in a study of shared clonotypes between healthy human individuals. Profiling relied on immunoSEQ multiplex PCR, and the TCRdb table lists in-frame clones only, not all of them. The sample lists around 940,000 clones, 76% occurring once. The material sequenced was memory CD4+ T cells sorted from blood. Subset meaning: CD45RA-negative fraction. The receptors derive from a man between 18 and 35 years old in good health.

J is TRBJ2-3 and V is TRBV11-2; D is unclear. CDR1 is SGHAT, CDR2 FQNNGV, per germline. The CDR3 loop spans 15 amino acids. V lost 1 base to trimming and J lost 3 bases, with 11 bases between them. CDR3 nucleotide sequence: TGTGCCAGCAGCTTAGGAGAGTTGGGGACAGATACGCAGTATTTT. Its protein is CASSLGELGTDTQYF.

This sequence joins TRBV14 and TRBJ1-4; TRBD1 aligns across 9 bases. The J segment lost 12 bases and the V segment lost 0 bases, leaving 8 bases of the junction unmatched. Germline CDR1 reads SGHDN; CDR2 reads FVKESK. The CDR3 runs 15 residues. DNA for the CDR3: TGTGCCAGCAGCCAAGAGAGGCAGGGACAGGGTCAACTGTTTTTT. Encoded protein: CASSQERQGQGQLFF.

This clone was observed a single time. The V and J genes are TRBV7-2 and TRBJ2-6, with TRBD2 identical over 14 bases. V dropped 4 bases and J dropped 4; count of bases not matched to a gene: 6. This CDR3 is built from 18 residues. Germline values: CDR1 SGHTA, CDR2 FQGNSA. The DNA for the CDR3 is TGTGCCAGCAGCTCGACTAGCGGGAGGGCCGCAGGGGCCAACGTCCTGACTTTC. Translation gives CASSSTSGRAAGANVLTF.

The table lists this clone with a few counts. The V gene is TRBV4-3, the J gene TRBJ2-7, with 10 nucleotides matching TRBD1. The trim removed 2 bases at V and 3 bases at J, leaving 4 bases unmatched. The germline gives CDR1 LGHNA, CDR2 YSLEER. This CDR3 has 15 residues. The CDR3 sequence is CASSQRTGGIYEQYF. The CDR3 DNA reads TGCGCCAGCAGCCAAAGGACAGGGGGTATCTACGAGCAGTACTTC.

V is TRBV19 and J is TRBJ2-5, with unresolved D. Trimming stripped 4 bases from V and 6 bases from J, with 12 bases between. The CDR3 length is 13 residues. The germline CDR1 and CDR2 sequences are LNHDA and SQIVND (reference sequence). CDR3 in amino acids: CASSTVVRKTQYF. The CDR3 DNA reads as TGTGCCAGTAGTACGGTAGTACGAAAGACCCAGTACTTC.

V is TRBV27 and J is TRBJ2-7, with 9 bases identical to TRBD1. The CDR3 covers 16 residues. The germline CDR1 and CDR2 sequences are MNHEY and SMNVEV (reference sequence). J gave up 5 bases and V 4 bases, and 12 bases lay outside the gene matches. The CDR3 coding sequence is TGTGCCAGCAGTTCACTCTTGACAGGGGGAAGGAACGAGCAGTACTTC. As protein: CASSSLLTGGRNEQYF.

V is TRBV7-9 and J is TRBJ1-4, with D possibly being TRBD1 (6 bases). Trimming removed 2 bases from V and 7 bases from J, with 11 bases in between. CDR1 SEHNR and CDR2 FQNEAQ come from the germline V gene (reference sequence). There are 14 residues in the CDR3. CDR3 region: CASSLPGAGEKLFF. CDR3 DNA: TGTGCCAGCAGCTTACCGGGGGCGGGTGAAAAACTGTTTTTT.

The chain joins TRBV6-1 to TRBJ2-7, with 10 nucleotides matching TRBD1. Per germline, CDR1 MNHNS and CDR2 SASEGT. The junction had 5 bases not matched to a gene; V was cut back by 5 bases and J by 4 bases. The CDR3 consists of 14 residues. The CDR3 DNA is TGTGCCAGCAGTATTGGGACAGGGGTATACGAGCAGTACTTC. Its protein product is CASSIGTGVYEQYF.

The chain uses TRBV5-4 and TRBJ2-3, with D hard to call. CDR3 length: 12 residues. CDR1 and CDR2 (germline): SGHNT, YYREEE (reference sequence). V lost 1 base and J lost 5, with 5 bases in between. The CDR3 region is CASSLSVDTQYF. CDR3 in DNA: TGTGCCAGCAGCTTGTCCGTAGATACGCAGTATTTT.

J is TRBJ1-5 and V is TRBV27; 7 bases align to TRBD1. The CDR3 length is 15 residues. V shed 2 bases, J shed 7 bases, and the junction held 8 bases outside the gene matches. The germline CDR1 and CDR2 sequences are MNHEY and SMNVEV (reference sequence). CDR3 amino acids: CASSLRDSPGQPQHF. The CDR3 DNA reads as TGTGCCAGCAGTTTACGGGACAGCCCCGGGCAGCCCCAGCATTTT.

This chain joins TRBV10-3 and TRBJ2-1; 15 bases map to TRBD2. The CDR3 totals 19 residues. Germline V gene sequence: CDR1 ENHRY, CDR2 SYGVKD. V was clipped by 6 bases and J by 0 bases; unmatched bases: 9. CDR3 region: CAISGGGTSGRSSYNEQFF. DNA of the CDR3: TGTGCCATCAGCGGGGGCGGGACTAGCGGGAGGAGCTCCTACAATGAGCAGTTCTTC.

About this clone: Other nucleotide sequences from this sample produce the same CDR3. The chain joins TRBV30 to TRBJ1-4, with a weak D call TRBD1 (5 bases). Trimming took 3 bases from V and 7 from J, leaving 9 bases between them. The germline CDR1 and CDR2 sequences are GTSNPN and SVGIG (reference sequence). The CDR3 has 12 residues. Here the CDR3 reads CAWRSQGEKLFF. The DNA of the CDR3 is TGTGCCTGGAGGAGCCAGGGTGAAAAACTGTTTTTT.

The gene calls are TRBV5-4 and TRBJ2-3, with no clear D. This CDR3 spans 14 amino acids. Trimming left V 4 bases short and J 4 bases short, with 13 bases between. Germline assignment: CDR1 SGHNT and CDR2 YYREEE (reference sequence). The CDR3 spells CASSSAIVADTQYF. The CDR3 nucleotides read TGTGCCAGCAGCAGCGCGATAGTAGCAGATACGCAGTATTTT.

This chain connects TRBV11-2 to TRBJ2-1, with TRBD1 as a possible D gene (6 bases). Trimming took off 8 bases at V and 1 base at J, with 21 bases between the two ends. Germline lookup yields CDR1 SGHAT and CDR2 FQNNGV. The CDR3 has 17 amino acids. The CDR3 loop is CASRSLSRRGSYNEQFF. The DNA of the CDR3 is TGTGCCAGCCGCAGCTTAAGCCGCAGGGGATCCTACAATGAGCAGTTCTTC.

The chain couples TRBV12-5 to TRBJ2-1; maybe TRBD1 (6 bases). The CDR3 is 14 residues long. In germline, CDR1 is LGHNT, CDR2 FRNRAP. V was cut by 5 bases and J by 0 bases, with 8 bases left in between. CDR3 loop: CASGQDSSYNEQFF. DNA for the CDR3: TGTGCTAGTGGTCAGGACAGCTCCTACAATGAGCAGTTCTTC. The full variable domain, with the rest looked up from reference TRBV12-5 and TRBJ2-1, is DARVTQTPRHKVTEMGQEVTMRCQPILGHNTVFWYRQTMMQGLELLAYFRNRAPLDDSGMPKDRFSAEMPDATLATLKIQPSEPRDSAVYFCASGQDSSYNEQFFGPGTRLTVL.

The rearrangement joins TRBV7-9 to TRBJ2-2; D remains unclear. Germline CDR1 SEHNR, CDR2 FQNEAQ (reference sequence). The V and J ends lost 5 bases and 7 bases respectively, with 11 bases between them. This CDR3 spans 13 amino acids. The CDR3 loop reads CASSPASNGELFF. The CDR3 DNA reads TGTGCCAGCAGCCCCGCGAGTAACGGGGAGCTGTTTTTT.

This clone was seen only once. This sequence joins TRBV7-9 and TRBJ2-3; D is unresolved. The V gene lost 1 base and the J gene lost 6 bases, with 5 bases spanning the gap. Germline lookup yields CDR1 SEHNR and CDR2 FQNEAQ (reference sequence). The CDR3 sequence is 12 residues long. The CDR3 is CASSLVVDTQYF. The CDR3 DNA is TGTGCCAGCAGCTTAGTAGTTGATACGCAGTATTTT.

In this sample, this clone turned up many times. The V gene is TRBV7-3, the J gene TRBJ2-7; D remains unclear. Germline V gene lookup returns CDR1 SGHTA and CDR2 FQGTGA. V gave up 4 bases and J gave up 3 bases, with 22 bases separating them. The CDR3 runs to 17 residues. The CDR3 DNA reads as TGTGCCAGCAGCTCCAGACTCCGAAGCCCGACCTACTACGAGCAGTACTTC. Translation: CASSSRLRSPTYYEQYF.

The genes are TRBV5-8 and TRBJ2-7; maybe TRBD2 (6 bases). The length of the CDR3 is 16 residues. Germline assignment: CDR1 SGHTS and CDR2 YDEGEE. With 0 bases removed from V and 3 bases from J, the gap between germline ends came to 16 bases. CDR3 sequence reads: CASSLAGGWGSYEQYF. The CDR3 bases are TGTGCCAGCAGCTTGGCCGGGGGATGGGGCAGCTACGAGCAGTACTTC. The whole variable domain, remainder taken from reference TRBV5-8 and TRBJ2-7, is EAGVTQSPTHLIKTRGQQATLRCSPISGHTSVYWYQQALGLGLQFLLWYDEGEERNRGNFPPRFSGRQFPNYSSELNVNALELEDSALYLCASSLAGGWGSYEQYFGPGTRLTVT.

This chain joins TRBV5-4 and TRBJ2-7; possible D gene TRBD2, 6 bases. Deletions cut 0 bases from V and 11 bases from J, with 18 bases between. Germline CDR1 and CDR2: SGHNT and YYREEE (reference sequence). This CDR3 is built from 14 residues. CDR3 bases: TGTGCCAGCAGCTTGGATGAGCGGGCCAGCCGAAAGTACTTC. This encodes CASSLDERASRKYF.

In this sample, this clone turned up a few times. This chain's CDR3 is CASLKERGGPIGYTF. CDR3 nucleotides: TGTGCCAGCCTCAAGGAGAGGGGCGGCCCTATTGGCTACACCTTC. The chain recombines TRBV7-2 with TRBJ1-2, with D perhaps TRBD1 (5 bases). Between the trimmed V and J ends, which lost 8 bases and 7 bases, there was a span of 23 bases. Germline V lookup: CDR1 SGHTA, CDR2 FQGNSA. This CDR3 is 15 amino acids long.